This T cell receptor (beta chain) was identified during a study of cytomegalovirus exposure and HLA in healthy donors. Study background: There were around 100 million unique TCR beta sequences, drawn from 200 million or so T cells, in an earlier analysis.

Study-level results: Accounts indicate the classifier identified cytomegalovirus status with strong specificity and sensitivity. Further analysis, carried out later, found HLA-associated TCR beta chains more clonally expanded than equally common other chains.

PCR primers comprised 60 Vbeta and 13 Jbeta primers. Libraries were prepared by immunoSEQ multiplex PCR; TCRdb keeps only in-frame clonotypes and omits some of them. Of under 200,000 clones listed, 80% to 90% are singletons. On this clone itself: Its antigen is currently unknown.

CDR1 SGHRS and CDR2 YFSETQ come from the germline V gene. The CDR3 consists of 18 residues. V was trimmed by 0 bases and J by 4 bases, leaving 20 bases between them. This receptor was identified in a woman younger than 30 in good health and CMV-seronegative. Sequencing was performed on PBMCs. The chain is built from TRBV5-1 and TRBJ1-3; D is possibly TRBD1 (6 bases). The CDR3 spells CASSLGPSRTEMGNTIYF. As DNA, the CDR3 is TGCGCCAGCAGCTTGGGACCGAGCAGGACAGAGATGGGAAACACCATATATTTT.